This TCR beta chain was retrieved from a study of cytomegalovirus exposure and HLA in healthy donors. The study, taken as a whole, reports: The study had only CMV serostatus as immune exposure information. Per a later analysis, HLA-associated TCR beta chains showed more clonal expansion than other, equally common TCR beta chains.

Donors sampled were nominally healthy, though unrecorded immune exposures were likely. PCR used 60 Vbeta primers and 13 Jbeta primers. The protocol was immunoSEQ multiplex PCR, while the TCRdb copy is restricted to in-frame clones and leaves out a portion. The sample contains tens of thousands of clones, 53% of which appear only once. This clone was counted only a few times. Antigen: not known. The CDR3 consists of 16 residues. The V gene's germline CDR1 is LGHNA and CDR2 YNFKEQ. V lost 0 bases and J 5 bases, leaving 14 bases between the germline ends. The sample was PBMCs. The chain recombines TRBV4-2 with TRBJ1-5, with TRBD1 as a possible D gene (6 bases). This sequence originates from a woman aged 40 to 50 in good health and CMV-seropositive. The CDR3 loop reads CASSQDWGQSDQPQHF. As DNA, the CDR3 is TGTGCCAGCAGCCAAGATTGGGGGCAGTCCGATCAGCCCCAGCATTTT.